This T cell receptor beta chain emerged from a study of response to subunit inactivated influenza vaccine. Study-level points and caveats: After each seasonal influenza vaccination, few new T cells are recruited, the authors suggested.

Regarding this clonotype: Its matching antigen is unknown.

In TCRdb, the RT-PCR reads were re-called with MiXCR into one record per CDR3 protein. The profile shows a few hundred thousand distinct CDR3 sequences, roughly 15% of them singletons. Germline V gene data show CDR1 as MNHNS and CDR2 as SASEGT. The CDR3 has 13 residues. Trimming shortened V by 4 bases and J by 9 bases, and 10 bases separated the two germline ends. This clonotype was obtained from a man aged 50-60 years who received an inactivated influenza vaccine. The chain joins TRBV6-1 to TRBJ1-6, with a weak D call TRBD1 (6 bases). The sample consisted of PBMCs from blood, taken about 12 days after vaccination. CDR3 sequence: CASSGEDSSPLHF. The CDR3 nucleotides read TGTGCCAGCAGTGGGGAGGACAGTTCACCCCTCCACTTT.